This is a list of T cell receptor beta chains from one sample in a study of T-cell reconstitution after alpha-beta-depleted transplantation in children. TCRdb ran MiXCR on the PCR reads and lists one entry per CDR3 protein. The sample yields 90,000 to 120,000 distinct CDR3 sequences, almost 6.5% seen once. The specimen comprised PBMCs, mostly from graft donor cells, sampled 360 days after TCRalphabeta/CD19-depleted stem cell transplant. The receptors here all came from a male patient aged 2 to 9 who had a stem cell transplant for acute lymphoblastic leukemia, so the T cells may come from the graft donor. Both conserved end residues are part of each CDR3. Each record gives: CDR3 protein, CDR3 DNA, V gene, J gene, D gene, clone size. A D gene is named only where the DNA matches it firmly. Clone size appears in some rows only: once, few, many, or a class for an expanded clone.

CASSPPDRVSGNTIYF	TGTGCCAGCAGCCCTCCCGACAGGGTCTCCGGAAACACCATATATTTT	TRBV7-9	TRBJ1-3	TRBD1	many
CASSSTGTEAFF	TGTGCCAGCAGCTCGACAGGGACTGAAGCTTTCTTT	TRBV27	TRBJ1-1	TRBD1	.
CATSDSVSYEQYF	TGTGCCACCAGTGATTCGGTTTCCTACGAGCAGTACTTC	TRBV24-1	TRBJ2-7	.	.
CSAAGERRQPQHF	TGCAGTGCCGCCGGGGAGAGAAGGCAGCCCCAGCATTTT	TRBV20-1	TRBJ1-5	.	many
CASSVGGGQGPDTQYF	TGTGCCAGCAGCGTAGGAGGGGGACAGGGCCCAGATACGCAGTATTTT	TRBV9	TRBJ2-3	TRBD1	few
CASSLARDPTGELFF	TGTGCCAGCAGCTTAGCCCGGGATCCCACCGGGGAGCTGTTTTTT	TRBV7-2	TRBJ2-2	.	.
CASSLEQGYTQYF	TGTGCCAGCAGCTTAGAACAGGGGTATACGCAGTATTTT	TRBV7-9	TRBJ2-3	TRBD1	few
CSARDRVRDSLYTQYF	TGCAGTGCTAGAGATCGCGTGAGGGACTCTCTCTATACGCAGTATTTT	TRBV20-1	TRBJ2-3	.	.
CASSDGRTSADTQYF	TGTGCCAGCAGCGATGGAAGGACTAGCGCAGATACGCAGTATTTT	TRBV9	TRBJ2-3	TRBD2	few
CASSQDRAVGVGSYGYTF	TGTGCCAGCAGCCAAGATCGCGCCGTTGGGGTGGGTAGCTATGGCTACACCTTC	TRBV4-2	TRBJ1-2	.	few
CASSQGRVHSYEQYF	TGTGCCAGCAGCCAAGGCAGGGTCCACTCCTACGAGCAGTACTTC	TRBV3-1	TRBJ2-7	.	.
CAWSLAATYNEQFF	TGTGCCTGGTCCTTAGCAGCAACCTACAATGAGCAGTTCTTC	TRBV30	TRBJ2-1	.	.
CASSPRGAPSDTQYF	TGTGCCAGCAGTCCGAGGGGAGCACCCTCAGATACGCAGTATTTT	TRBV12-3/TRBV12-4	TRBJ2-3	.	.
CASSYWGDRGEQYF	TGTGCCAGCAGTTACTGGGGCGATCGTGGCGAGCAGTACTTC	TRBV6-5	TRBJ2-7	.	many
CASSLPGGVAGPYEQYF	TGTGCCAGCAGCTTACCGGGCGGAGTAGCGGGGCCCTACGAGCAGTACTTC	TRBV7-9	TRBJ2-7	TRBD2	few
CAISARTSARRDEQFF	TGTGCCATCAGTGCCCGGACTAGCGCCCGCAGGGATGAGCAGTTCTTC	TRBV10-3	TRBJ2-1	TRBD2	many
CASSLTGSNQPQHF	TGTGCCAGCAGCTTAACGGGGAGCAATCAGCCCCAGCATTTT	TRBV7-9	TRBJ1-5	.	few
CASSGRDRAETQYF	TGTGCCAGCAGCGGCCGGGACAGGGCAGAGACCCAGTACTTC	TRBV7-2	TRBJ2-5	TRBD1	.
CASSPRDGNSPLHF	TGTGCCAGCAGTCCTCGGGACGGAAATTCACCCCTCCACTTT	TRBV12-3/TRBV12-4	TRBJ1-6	.	many
CASSPGGSSDTQYF	TGTGCCAGCTCACCAGGGGGGTCATCAGATACGCAGTATTTT	TRBV18	TRBJ2-3	.	many
CSVEGGATGELFF	TGCAGCGTTGAAGGGGGAGCGACCGGGGAGCTGTTTTTT	TRBV29-1	TRBJ2-2	.	many
CASSLNYSPLHF	TGTGCCAGCAGCCTTAACTATTCACCCCTCCACTTT	TRBV11-2	TRBJ1-6	.	many
CSVEGRGTEAFF	TGCAGCGTTGAGGGGAGGGGAACTGAAGCTTTCTTT	TRBV29-1	TRBJ1-1	.	many
CASSFVREDTEAFF	TGTGCCAGCAGCTTTGTCAGGGAGGACACTGAAGCTTTCTTT	TRBV7-9	TRBJ1-1	.	.
CASSFGGQTNTGELFF	TGTGCCAGCAGTTTTGGAGGACAGACGAACACCGGGGAGCTGTTTTTT	TRBV6-2/TRBV6-3	TRBJ2-2	.	many
CSARRLTSGTNEQFF	TGCAGTGCTAGACGTTTGACTAGCGGGACCAATGAGCAGTTCTTC	TRBV20-1	TRBJ2-1	TRBD2	few
CASSGARYYNEQFF	TGTGCCAGCTCAGGGGCACGGTACTACAATGAGCAGTTCTTC	TRBV19	TRBJ2-1	.	few
CASTGLSGTLRSSYEQYF	TGTGCCAGCACTGGACTAAGCGGGACACTCAGGAGCTCCTACGAGCAGTACTTC	TRBV2	TRBJ2-7	.	.
CASSQDLAGGPPDTQYF	TGCGCCAGCAGCCAAGATCTGGCGGGAGGGCCCCCAGATACGCAGTATTTT	TRBV4-3	TRBJ2-3	TRBD2	.
CASSPRPENEKLFF	TGTGCCAGCAGCCCCAGACCTGAAAATGAAAAACTGTTTTTT	TRBV9	TRBJ1-4	.	few
CASSSPRVERGYNEQFF	TGTGCCAGCAGCTCGCCTAGGGTGGAGCGGGGCTACAATGAGCAGTTCTTC	TRBV11-2	TRBJ2-1	TRBD2	few
CASSYTSGELFF	TGTGCCAGCAGCTACACGAGCGGGGAGCTGTTTTTT	TRBV5-6	TRBJ2-2	.	many
CASSFRVKVNQPQHF	TGTGCCAGCTCTTTTCGGGTCAAAGTGAATCAGCCCCAGCATTTT	TRBV28	TRBJ1-5	.	.
CASSSGRWGTGGSYEQYF	TGTGCCAGCAGCTCGGGTCGTTGGGGGACAGGGGGCTCCTACGAGCAGTACTTC	TRBV11-1	TRBJ2-7	TRBD1	.
CASSRQVNQPQHF	TGTGCCAGCAGTAGACAGGTCAATCAGCCCCAGCATTTT	TRBV27	TRBJ1-5	.	.
CASRDLGGASGYTF	TGTGCCAGCAGGGACCTCGGGGGGGCGTCTGGCTACACCTTC	TRBV6-1	TRBJ1-2	.	few
CSVVPASGRLWETQYF	TGCAGCGTTGTTCCCGCTAGCGGGAGGTTATGGGAGACCCAGTACTTC	TRBV29-1	TRBJ2-5	TRBD2	many
CASSYSGSVSEAFF	TGTGCCAGCAGTTATAGTGGCTCAGTAAGTGAAGCTTTCTTT	TRBV6-2/TRBV6-3	TRBJ1-1	.	few
CSARDLAYYNEQFF	TGCAGTGCTAGAGATTTGGCTTACTACAATGAGCAGTTCTTC	TRBV20-1	TRBJ2-1	.	many
CASSSPSGRTRPLKKTQYF	TGTGCCAGCAGCTCTCCTAGCGGGAGGACCCGGCCCTTAAAAAAGACCCAGTACTTC	TRBV7-8	TRBJ2-5	TRBD2	few
CASSLKRELGTDTQYF	TGTGCCAGCAGCTTGAAGCGGGAGTTGGGCACAGATACGCAGTATTTT	TRBV5-4	TRBJ2-3	TRBD2	many
CASSVRGSSDEQFF	TGTGCCAGCAGTGTACGGGGTAGCAGCGATGAGCAGTTCTTC	TRBV25-1	TRBJ2-1	.	many
CASNTLRANEQFF	TGTGCCAGCAACACCCTTAGGGCCAATGAGCAGTTCTTC	TRBV11-2	TRBJ2-1	.	many
CASSNSGTDEKLFF	TGTGCCAGCAGCAACTCCGGGACGGATGAAAAACTGTTTTTT	TRBV13	TRBJ1-4	.	few
CASSRTGVTDTQYF	TGTGCCAGCAGCCGGACAGGGGTCACAGATACGCAGTATTTT	TRBV4-2	TRBJ2-3	TRBD1	.
CASKSGSSTDTQYF	TGTGCCAGCAAAAGCGGATCTAGCACAGATACGCAGTATTTT	TRBV2	TRBJ2-3	.	many
CASSVGGTEAFF	TGTGCCAGCAGCGTTGGAGGCACTGAAGCTTTCTTT	TRBV9	TRBJ1-1	.	many
CASSLTGQGIGTDTQYF	TGTGCCAGCAGTCTTACGGGACAGGGGATTGGCACAGATACGCAGTATTTT	TRBV6-2/TRBV6-3	TRBJ2-3	TRBD1	.
CASSLGANTGELFF	TGCGCCAGCAGCTTGGGGGCGAACACCGGGGAGCTGTTTTTT	TRBV5-1	TRBJ2-2	.	many
CASSLSQGGNQPQHF	TGCGCCAGCAGCTTAAGCCAGGGCGGTAATCAGCCCCAGCATTTT	TRBV4-3	TRBJ1-5	.	.
CASSSGRVVGDNEQFF	TGTGCCAGCAGCTCAGGACGGGTGGTGGGTGACAATGAGCAGTTCTTC	TRBV7-2	TRBJ2-1	.	many
CAWNRASSYEQYF	TGTGCCTGGAATAGGGCCAGCTCCTACGAGCAGTACTTC	TRBV30	TRBJ2-7	.	.
CSARGPTGQLEETQYF	TGCAGTGCTAGGGGACCGACGGGGCAGCTTGAAGAGACCCAGTACTTC	TRBV20-1	TRBJ2-5	.	few
CATSDLRRKGTGELFF	TGTGCCACCAGTGATTTGCGCCGGAAGGGAACCGGGGAGCTGTTTTTT	TRBV24-1	TRBJ2-2	.	few
CASRKAGRGGETQYF	TGTGCCAGTAGAAAGGCGGGACGGGGTGGAGAGACCCAGTACTTC	TRBV19	TRBJ2-5	.	.
CASSLSQGKNTEAFF	TGTGCCAGCAGTTTATCGCAGGGGAAGAACACTGAAGCTTTCTTT	TRBV27	TRBJ1-1	.	many